A single sample is the source of the 14 T cell receptor beta chains below, sequenced in a study of T cell changes during pregnancy in multiple sclerosis (dated by TCRdb to between 2018 and 2020). Preparation of the library involved the immunoSEQ multiplex PCR assay. The clones in this table, taken by TCRdb from immuneACCESS, are in-frame only. Not every clone is retained; where verified, under half of the shortfall comes from an unresolved V gene, and the cause of the rest is unknown. The sample table holds tens of thousands of clones, of which around 90% were seen once. Jointly, the top ten make up less than 1.5% of the sample. The sample here was CD4+ T cells from peripheral blood mononuclear cells, taken in the second trimester of pregnancy. These receptors were collected from a female donor with multiple sclerosis, enrolled in a pregnancy study.

V gene TRBV28 combines with J gene TRBJ2-5; 10 bases align to TRBD1. CDR1 MDHEN and CDR2 SYDVKM come from the germline V gene. The CDR3 spans 14 residues. V gave up 5 bases and J gave up 5 bases; unmatched junction bases: 5. This CDR3 is CASSRTGGVETQYF. The CDR3 DNA reads as TGTGCCAGCAGTCGGACAGGGGGAGTGGAGACCCAGTACTTC.

The genes are TRBV2 and TRBJ2-3; D remains ambiguous. The germline V gene has CDR1 SNHLY and CDR2 FYNNEI. The CDR3 covers 14 residues. V was cut by 1 base and J by 1 base, with 6 bases left in between. In DNA form, the CDR3 reads TGTGCCAGCAGTGAAGGGAGAGGCACAGATACGCAGTATTTT. This translates into CASSEGRGTDTQYF.

This chain joins TRBV18 and TRBJ1-1; 7 bases agree with TRBD1. The CDR3 spans 16 residues. Germline CDR1 and CDR2: KGHSH and LQKENI. The junction had 16 bases not matched to a gene; V was cut back by 1 base and J by 11 bases. The CDR3, as DNA: TGTGCCAGCTCACCACGAGAGACGAGAGGGGGCCTGGGGGCTTTCTTT. Its translation: CASSPRETRGGLGAFF. Together with reference TRBV18 and TRBJ1-1, the CDR3 gives the full variable domain: NAGVMQNPRHLVRRRGQEARLRCSPMKGHSHVYWYRQLPEEGLKFMVYLQKENIIDESGMPKERFSAEFPKEGPSILRIQQVVRGDSAAYFCASSPRETRGGLGAFFGQGTRLTVV.

The chain carries TRBV5-1 and TRBJ1-3, with a possible D match to TRBD1 (5 bases). In germline, CDR1 is SGHRS, CDR2 YFSETQ. V dropped 7 bases and J dropped 0 bases, with 14 bases sitting between them. This CDR3 comprises 15 residues. This CDR3 is CASARDGLSGNTIYF. DNA for the CDR3: TGCGCCAGCGCGCGGGACGGCCTCTCTGGAAACACCATATATTTT.

The gene calls are TRBV30 and TRBJ2-3; 8 bases match TRBD1. Unmatched junction bases numbered 11, after V lost 2 bases and J lost 4 bases. In germline, CDR1 is GTSNPN, CDR2 SVGIG (reference sequence). CDR3 length equals 16 residues. The CDR3 here is CAWSYAGTGNSDTQYF. The DNA for the CDR3 is TGTGCCTGGAGTTATGCCGGGACAGGAAATTCAGATACGCAGTATTTT.

The chain links TRBV7-3 to TRBJ1-2; D unresolved. V lost 3 bases and J lost 4, with 9 bases in between. The CDR3 totals 13 residues. The germline V gene encodes CDR1 SGHTA and CDR2 FQGTGA. This chain's CDR3 is CASSLGGSYGYTF. The CDR3 bases are TGTGCCAGCAGCTTGGGAGGGTCCTATGGCTACACCTTC.

The chain combines TRBV28 with TRBJ2-7; 8 bases fit TRBD1. V dropped 6 bases and J dropped 2; count of bases not matched to a gene: 3. Germline CDR1 and CDR2: MDHEN and SYDVKM. CDR3 length: 13 residues. DNA of the CDR3: TGTGCCAGCAGCACAGGGGGAACCTACGAGCAGTACTTC. Translated, it gives CASSTGGTYEQYF.

The CDR3 sequence: CASSPIHSGNTDTQYF. The CDR3 nucleotides are TGTGCCAGCTCACCCATACATAGCGGGAACACAGATACGCAGTATTTT. The chain employs TRBV18 and TRBJ2-3; 8 bases agree with TRBD2. Germline V gene data show CDR1 as KGHSH and CDR2 as LQKENI. There are 16 residues in the CDR3. The trim removed 3 bases at V and 2 bases at J, leaving 7 bases unmatched.

The gene calls are TRBV5-1 and TRBJ1-4, with TRBD1 matching 10 bases. The CDR3 length is 16 residues. Trimming took 3 bases from V and 7 from J; bases not matched to a gene: 9. Per germline, CDR1 SGHRS and CDR2 YFSETQ. The CDR3 here is CASSSPGQGRTEKLFF. Written as DNA, the CDR3 is TGCGCCAGCAGCTCACCGGGACAGGGGAGGACTGAAAAACTGTTTTTT. The full variable domain, with the rest looked up from reference TRBV5-1 and TRBJ1-4, is KAGVTQTPRYLIKTRGQQVTLSCSPISGHRSVSWYQQTPGQGLQFLFEYFSETQRNKGNFPGRFSGRQFSNSRSEMNVSTLELGDSALYLCASSSPGQGRTEKLFFGSGTQLSVL.

J is TRBJ2-1 and V is TRBV18; 12 bases fit TRBD2. CDR1 and CDR2 from the germline V gene are KGHSH and LQKENI. The junction had 3 bases not matched to a gene; V was cut back by 2 bases and J by 7 bases. The CDR3 has 15 residues. CDR3 in DNA: TGTGCCAGCTCACCAGGGCTAGCGGGAGGGAATGAGCAGTTCTTC. It translates to CASSPGLAGGNEQFF.

A single count supports this clone. The junction differs from germline at one of its ends, possibly a read error. Other DNA variants within this sample encode the same CDR3. This sequence joins TRBV6-1 and TRBJ2-7, with 10 bases fitting TRBD1. This CDR3 is 15 amino acids long. CDR1 MNHNS and CDR2 SASEGT come from the germline V gene. DNA for the CDR3: TGTGCCAGCAGCGAAGAAGGGACAGGGGTCTACGAGCAGTACTTC. This translates into CASSEEGTGVYEQYF.

This chain links TRBV9 with TRBJ1-1; D gene uncertain. CDR1 is SGDLS and CDR2 is YYNGEE in the germline V gene. The V gene lost 4 bases and the J gene lost 4 bases, with 14 bases spanning the gap. The CDR3 is 14 amino acids. CDR3 protein: CASSPEILTTEAFF. The CDR3 DNA follows: TGTGCCAGCAGCCCCGAGATCTTAACCACTGAAGCTTTCTTT.

CDR3 sequence: CASSSGQRVYQETQYF. The CDR3 nucleotides are TGTGCCAGCAGCTCGGGTCAGCGGGTGTACCAAGAGACCCAGTACTTC. The gene calls are TRBV5-4 and TRBJ2-5, with D possibly matching TRBD2 (6 bases). V lost 3 bases, J lost 0 bases, and 15 bases lay in between. This CDR3 comprises 16 residues. Germline CDR1 and CDR2: SGHNT and YYREEE (reference sequence).

J is TRBJ2-7 and V is TRBV4-2; 8 bases fit TRBD2. The CDR3 length is 15 residues. CDR1 is LGHNA and CDR2 is YNFKEQ in the germline V gene. After removal of 0 bases from V and 5 bases from J, the junction contained 6 bases not matched to a gene. The DNA of the CDR3 is TGTGCCAGCAGCCAAGAGCTGGCGGGAGGCGACGAGCAGTACTTC. Its translation is CASSQELAGGDEQYF.